The clone carrying this T cell receptor beta chain was found a few times. Its cognate antigen is unknown. This record comes from a study of tumor-infiltrating lymphocytes in primary liver carcinoma. Study results and caveats: The study found tumor-adjacent and tumor-blood pairs overlapped less than tumor region pairs. The difference in top-250-clone fraction between tumors and blood was significant, favoring tumors (p = 0.039).

The template, roughly 0.45 ug total RNA, yielded TCR beta cDNA made with a constant-region primer. It was through three nested multiplex PCR rounds of slightly modified ARM-PCR that TCR beta libraries arose. Each of the first two PCR rounds ran 9 to 11 cycles with TRBV1-TRBV30 forward and C-beta reverse primers. TCRdb reprocessed the multiplex PCR reads via MiXCR and lists one record per CDR3 protein. The table lists 200,000 or so distinct CDR3 sequences, less than 70% of them singletons. Alongside blood RNA obtained from unsorted whole blood, germline DNA was also extracted. After removal of 0 bases from V and 6 bases from J, the junction contained 5 bases not matched to a gene. Per the germline V gene, CDR1 is MNHNY and CDR2 is SVGAGI (reference sequence). CDR3 length equals 16 residues.

V usage is TRBV6-6 and J usage is TRBJ2-2; TRBD2 matches at 9 bases. Material: peripheral blood. The TCR sequence derives from a woman aged 55-69 years with primary liver carcinoma and hepatitis B virus infection. CDR3 nucleotide sequence: TGTGCCAGCAGTTACTCGGGCGGGAGGGGCGCCGGGGAGCTGTTTTTT. Amino acids: CASSYSGGRGAGELFF.